The 24 T cell receptor beta chains in this list originate from one sample, sequenced in a study of CD8 T cells in ankylosing spondylitis. Study-level findings and limits: Seemingly characteristic of ankylosing spondylitis blood was a TCR beta motif consisting of under ten highly homologous variants.

TCRdb redid the calling of the 5' RACE reads with MiXCR, one entry per CDR3 protein. This table has some 840,000 distinct CDR3 sequences, 12% appearing once. No antigens are known for them. The specimen sequenced was blood, either unsorted or a sorted T cell fraction (not recorded which). The receptors were gathered from a male donor with ankylosing spondylitis.

V usage is TRBV20-1 and J usage is TRBJ1-5; a weak D match, TRBD1 (6 bases). The CDR3 covers 15 residues. V was cut by 4 bases and J by 3 bases, with 16 bases left in between. Germline CDR1 DFQATT, CDR2 SNEGSKA (reference sequence). For the CDR3, the DNA is TGCAGTGCTAAAGGGGGGGAGGGGTACAATCAGCCCCAGCATTTT. This gives the protein CSAKGGEGYNQPQHF.

The V gene is TRBV12-3 or TRBV12-4, the J gene TRBJ2-3, with 8 positions matching TRBD1. The junction had 8 bases not matched to a gene; V was cut back by 7 bases and J by 5 bases. The CDR3 is 14 residues long. CDR3: CASTTGAAEDTQYF. CDR3 in DNA: TGTGCCAGCACGACAGGGGCTGCGGAAGATACGCAGTATTTT.

The CDR3 protein is CASAIRFSYEQYF. The DNA of the CDR3 is TGTGCCAGCGCTATCCGGTTCTCCTACGAGCAGTACTTC. The rearrangement uses TRBV2 and TRBJ2-7; D remains unclear. Germline V gives CDR1 SNHLY, CDR2 FYNNEI. The CDR3 loop spans 13 amino acids. V was trimmed by 8 bases and J by 0 bases, leaving 11 bases between them.

In its sample, this clonotype was seen many times. The rearrangement uses TRBV20-1 and TRBJ1-6, with D possibly being TRBD1 (6 bases). V was clipped by 4 bases and J by 6 bases, with 10 bases between them. The CDR3 runs 13 residues. CDR1 is DFQATT, CDR2 SNEGSKA, per germline (reference sequence). The CDR3 spells CSAITDSNSPLHF. The CDR3, as DNA: TGCAGTGCTATCACGGACAGTAATTCACCCCTCCACTTT.

This clonotype was counted between two and nine times. The chain employs TRBV21-1 and TRBJ2-2; TRBD1 reflects the table's D call only, with no check against the DNA. TRBV21-1 is assigned pseudogene status. This CDR3 is built from 19 residues. For the CDR3, the DNA is TGTGCCAGCAGTTACTGGATCGACAGGGCGGCAACGGGGACCGGGGAGCTGTTTTTT. Its protein product is CASSYWIDRAATGTGELFF.

The chain combines TRBV24-1 with TRBJ2-1; D is ambiguous. V was clipped by 0 bases and J by 0 bases, with 20 bases between them. The CDR3 loop spans 20 amino acids. CDR1 KGHDR and CDR2 SFDVKD come from the germline V gene. CDR3 sequence reads: CATSDLGVGNGPFSYNEQFF. CDR3 nucleotides: TGTGCCACCAGTGATTTGGGGGTGGGAAACGGGCCCTTCTCCTACAATGAGCAGTTCTTC.

This clonotype was counted between two and nine times. V and J are TRBV20-1 and TRBJ2-7; 7 bases line up with TRBD1. CDR1 DFQATT and CDR2 SNEGSKA come from the germline V gene (reference sequence). The CDR3 length is 13 residues. With V trimmed by 5 bases and J by 6 bases, 10 bases remained unmatched. CDR3 coding DNA: TGCAGTGCTTACCCCGGGACAGAGACCGAGCAGTACTTC. Its translation is CSAYPGTETEQYF.

At least ten counts were recorded for this clonotype. This chain connects TRBV6-1 to TRBJ2-7; 10 nucleotides align to TRBD1. The V gene end was trimmed by 7 bases and the J gene end by 3 bases; junction bases not matched to a gene: 6. CDR3 size: 14 residues. Per the germline V gene, CDR1 is MNHNS and CDR2 is SASEGT. The CDR3 nucleotides read TGTGCCAGCACCGGACAGGGGGGCATCTACGAGCAGTACTTC. It is translated as CASTGQGGIYEQYF.

This clonotype was seen more than once but under ten times. The V gene is TRBV5-1, the J gene TRBJ2-5; 10 bases are a match to TRBD1. The CDR3 consists of 15 residues. The J segment lost 5 bases and the V segment lost 6 bases, leaving 10 bases of the junction unmatched. CDR1 SGHRS and CDR2 YFSETQ come from the germline V gene. CDR3 amino acids: CASNARQGATETQYF. Written as DNA, the CDR3 is TGCGCCAGCAACGCTCGACAGGGGGCTACGGAGACCCAGTACTTC.

The chain employs TRBV20-1 and TRBJ1-1; D is unclear. The V gene lost 1 base and the J gene lost 7 bases, with 10 bases spanning the gap. The CDR3 is 12 residues long. Germline assignment: CDR1 DFQATT and CDR2 SNEGSKA (reference sequence). The CDR3 region is CSARGGPSEAFF. In DNA form, the CDR3 reads TGCAGTGCTAGAGGCGGGCCGAGTGAAGCTTTCTTT.

This rearrangement joins TRBV28 to TRBJ2-1, with 8 positions matching TRBD2. Trimming cost V 5 bases and J 8 bases; bases outside gene matches: 8. The CDR3 is 14 amino acids. Looked up from germline, CDR1 is MDHEN and CDR2 is SYDVKM. The CDR3 coding sequence is TGTGCCAGCAGTCGTCGAGCGGGAGCTGATGAGCAGTTCTTC. Amino acids: CASSRRAGADEQFF. Together with reference TRBV28 and TRBJ2-1, the CDR3 gives the full variable domain: DVKVTQSSRYLVKRTGEKVFLECVQDMDHENMFWYRQDPGLGLRLIYFSYDVKMKEKGDIPEGYSVSREKKERFSLILESASTNQTSMYLCASSRRAGADEQFFGPGTRLTVL.

This chain uses TRBV10-1 with TRBJ2-1; 8 bases map to TRBD2. Germline CDR1 and CDR2: WNHNN and SYGVQD (reference sequence). The CDR3 is 16 residues long. V lost 5 bases and J lost 4; bases outside the gene matches: 10. The CDR3 coding sequence is TGCGCCAGCAGTAAAACCGGGACTAGGGGATACAATGAGCAGTTCTTC. It yields the protein CASSKTGTRGYNEQFF.

This clonotype was seen only a few times. The chain couples TRBV5-1 to TRBJ2-1; D gene ambiguous. V was pared by 3 bases and J by 6 bases, with 10 bases between. Per germline, CDR1 SGHRS and CDR2 YFSETQ. This CDR3 contains 13 residues. Here the CDR3 DNA reads TGCGCCAGCAGCTGGGCGGAACTCAATGAGCAGTTCTTC. Protein product: CASSWAELNEQFF.

This clonotype has more than one count but fewer than ten. The chain recombines TRBV6-5 with TRBJ2-1, with D possibly being TRBD1 (5 bases). Germline values: CDR1 MNHEY, CDR2 SVGAGI. CDR3 size: 15 residues. The V gene lost 2 bases and the J gene lost 5 bases, with 13 bases spanning the gap. In nucleotides, the CDR3 is TGTGCCAGCAGTTACCCCCGAGACAGAGACAATGAGCAGTTCTTC. Translated, it gives CASSYPRDRDNEQFF.

This clonotype was seen repeatedly, ten times or more. The CDR3 region has the DNA TGCAGCGTTCGTTTAGCGGGGGGGCCTACAGATACGCAGTATTTT. This gives the protein CSVRLAGGPTDTQYF. V and J are TRBV29-1 and TRBJ2-3; 11 bases are a match to TRBD2. Looked up from germline, CDR1 is SQVTM and CDR2 is ANQGSEA. This CDR3 has 15 amino acids. Trimming at V came to 5 bases and at J to 3 bases, leaving 7 bases not matched to a gene.

This clonotype was found a few times. The genes are TRBV7-6 and TRBJ1-4, with D perhaps TRBD1 (6 bases). CDR1 and CDR2 (germline): SGHVS, FNYEAQ. The CDR3 loop spans 15 amino acids. Trimming stripped 2 bases from V and 8 bases from J, with 15 bases between. DNA of the CDR3: TGTGCCAGCAGCTTAAGGGCGTCAGGGGAGGAAAAACTGTTTTTT. Translating gives CASSLRASGEEKLFF. Drawing the rest from reference TRBV7-6 and TRBJ1-4, the complete variable domain is GAGVSQSPRYKVTKRGQDVALRCDPISGHVSLYWYRQALGQGPEFLTYFNYEAQQDKSGLPNDRFSAERPEGSISTLTIQRTEQRDSAMYRCASSLRASGEEKLFFGSGTQLSVL.

This chain joins TRBV12-3 or TRBV12-4 and TRBJ1-1; no firm D call. The CDR3 runs 11 residues. The ends were cut back, 3 bases at V and 8 bases at J, with 7 bases in the middle. CDR3 in amino acids: CASSLNQEAFF. CDR3 nucleotide sequence: TGTGCCAGCAGTTTGAACCAGGAAGCTTTCTTT.

This clonotype came up many times. This chain uses TRBV20-1 with TRBJ1-5; D gene ambiguous. V shed 5 bases and J shed 0 bases, with 14 bases lying between them. The CDR3 consists of 15 residues. Germline loops: CDR1 DFQATT, CDR2 SNEGSKA (reference sequence). The CDR3 sequence: CSASRFTFSNQPQHF. CDR3 DNA: TGCAGTGCTTCAAGATTTACGTTTAGCAATCAGCCCCAGCATTTT.

The V call is TRBV7-9, the J call TRBJ2-2, with 8 bases identical to TRBD1. The junction had 7 bases not matched to a gene; V was cut back by 5 bases and J by 2 bases. CDR1 and CDR2 (germline): SEHNR, FQNEAQ (reference sequence). The CDR3 contains 16 residues. CDR3 bases: TGTGCCAGCAGCGTTGACAGGGGAAAAAACACCGGGGAGCTGTTTTTT. Its translation: CASSVDRGKNTGELFF.

This clonotype has a handful of counts. This chain uses TRBV20-1 with TRBJ2-7; D possibly corresponds to TRBD1 (6 bases). The V gene lost 4 bases and the J gene lost 10 bases, with 26 bases spanning the gap. This CDR3 has 15 amino acids. CDR1 and CDR2 from the germline V gene are DFQATT and SNEGSKA (reference sequence). The CDR3 DNA reads TGCAGTGCTAAATTCGGAGGACAGCTCAGCTGGGGTCAGTACTTC. This translates into CSAKFGGQLSWGQYF.

This clonotype was seen more than once but under ten times. The rearrangement joins TRBV4-2 to TRBJ2-7; D may be TRBD2 (5 bases). Trimming took 4 bases from V and 6 from J, leaving 13 bases between them. Germline assignment: CDR1 LGHNA and CDR2 YNFKEQ. The CDR3 has 13 residues. The CDR3 is CASSPSRATEQYF. CDR3 nucleotides: TGTGCCAGCAGCCCTTCGAGGGCGACCGAGCAGTACTTC.

The table lists this clonotype with a few counts. J is TRBJ2-2 and V is TRBV15; D may be TRBD2 (5 bases). CDR3 size: 13 residues. Germline loops: CDR1 LNHNV, CDR2 YYDKDF (reference sequence). The ends were cut back, 6 bases at V and 4 bases at J, with 9 bases in the middle. Here the CDR3 reads CATSHGGTGELFF. In DNA, the CDR3 is TGTGCCACCAGTCACGGAGGCACCGGGGAGCTGTTTTTT.

V is TRBV15 and J is TRBJ1-1; D remains ambiguous. This CDR3 has 13 residues. V was clipped by 6 bases and J by 0 bases, with 8 bases between them. From germline, CDR1 is LNHNV and CDR2 YYDKDF (reference sequence). The CDR3 here is CATSWTLNTEAFF. The CDR3 DNA reads as TGTGCCACCAGTTGGACCTTGAACACTGAAGCTTTCTTT.

V and J are TRBV7-9 and TRBJ2-2, with TRBD1 as a possible D gene (6 bases). Looked up from germline, CDR1 is SEHNR and CDR2 is FQNEAQ (reference sequence). Trimming cost V 0 bases and J 0 bases, with 11 bases left between them. The CDR3 has 17 residues. The CDR3 protein is CASSLAWGHANTGELFF. CDR3 nucleotides: TGTGCCAGCAGCTTAGCTTGGGGGCACGCGAACACCGGGGAGCTGTTTTTT.